This T cell receptor beta chain was captured by sequencing in a study of identical twins. TCRdb reanalysed the 5' RACE reads using MiXCR and keeps one entry per CDR3 protein. The sample shows fewer than 900,000 distinct CDR3 sequences, 18% of them seen only once. As for this clonotype: Antigen unknown.

Notes on the study in general: Less excess twin sharing appeared in beta out-of-frame sequences. Carriage of fewer insertions was seen in abundant cord blood beta clonotypes, whereas memory repertoires showed none.

Germline CDR1 SGDLS, CDR2 YYNGEE. The V and J ends lost 0 bases and 1 base respectively, with 10 bases between them. CDR3 length: 15 residues. This same sample was also part of a study on T cells expressing NK-cell markers. In that study: In a handful of donors, dominant NKG2C+ clonotypes were about 1.0-7.5% of CD8+ T cells.

V and J are TRBV9 and TRBJ2-5, with D possibly TRBD2 on 6 matching bases. This sequence was found in a woman aged 18 to 35 in good health. The source material was PBMCs. DNA of the CDR3: TGTGCCAGCAGCGTAGCTCCGGGGGTCCAAGAGACCCAGTACTTC. Translating it yields CASSVAPGVQETQYF.